This T cell receptor (beta chain) was found in a study of shared clonotypes between healthy human individuals. Turning to the study itself: Every donor yielded three CD4 naive, three CD4 memory, two CD8 naive and one CD8 memory plate.

The repertoire was sequenced with immunoSEQ multiplex PCR; TCRdb's copy has only in-frame clones and lacks some. The table includes over 2 million clones, around 92% detected once. Whole-study results and caveats: Researchers sampled blood only, noting tissue repertoires likely differ. Incompleteness in sorted-subset sequencing, despite large depth, was shown by rarefaction.

Comments on this clone: What it binds is unknown.

J lost 1 base, V lost 2 bases, and 9 bases had no gene match. The germline gives CDR1 SEHNR, CDR2 FQNEAQ (reference sequence). The CDR3 consists of 18 residues. The rearrangement uses TRBV7-9 and TRBJ2-3; TRBD2 aligns across 10 bases. The receptor was isolated from a young man in good health. Some clones in this sample may be carry-over from other donors' samples. The sample consisted of naive CD4+ T cells from PBMCs. Subset of the sample: CD45RA+ positively selected. CDR3 in amino acids: CASSLPSGRALGTDTQYF. CDR3 nucleotides: TGTGCCAGCAGCTTACCCAGCGGGAGGGCCCTCGGCACAGATACGCAGTATTTT.